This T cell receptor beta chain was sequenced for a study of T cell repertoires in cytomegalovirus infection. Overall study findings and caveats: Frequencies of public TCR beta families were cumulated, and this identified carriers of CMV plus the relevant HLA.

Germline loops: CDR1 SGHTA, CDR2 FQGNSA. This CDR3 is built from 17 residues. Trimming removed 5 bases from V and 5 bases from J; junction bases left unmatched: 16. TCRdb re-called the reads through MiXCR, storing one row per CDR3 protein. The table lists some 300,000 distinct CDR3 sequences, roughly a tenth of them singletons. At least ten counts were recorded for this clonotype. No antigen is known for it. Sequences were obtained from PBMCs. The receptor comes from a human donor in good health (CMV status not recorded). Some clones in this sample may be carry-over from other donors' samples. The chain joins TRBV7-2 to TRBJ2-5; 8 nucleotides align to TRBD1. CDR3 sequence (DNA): TGTGCCAGCAGCCTCACCGAGGGCAGGGGGCGTATGGAGACCCAGTACTTC. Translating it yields CASSLTEGRGRMETQYF.